This T cell receptor beta chain appears in the sequencing data of a study of vaccination and CD4 T cells after COVID-19. Across the whole study: Samples after vaccination came a median approximately 73 days past dose two, ranging 14 to 241.

Sequencing of cultured CD4+ T cell DNA used the Oncomine TCR Beta short-read assay. It was from cultured CD4+ T cells that genomic DNA was extracted. TCRdb re-derived calls from the PCR reads in MiXCR, one entry per CDR3 protein. The profile covers under 7,500 distinct CDR3 sequences, with around 67% appearing a single time and over 15% taken by the ten largest. The treatment is: roughly 10-day PBMC culture with coronavirus spike peptide pools or control peptides (ViraFEST assay). This clonotype has only one observation. No antigen is known for it. General study findings and limits: In convalescent patients, a median around 85% of reactive clones appeared only post-vaccination.

Germline V gives CDR1 MDHEN, CDR2 SYDVKM. This CDR3 is 14 amino acids long. V was shortened by 6 bases and J by 7 bases, with 13 bases between the two germline ends. The chain links TRBV28 to TRBJ1-6; D is possibly TRBD1 (6 bases). The TCR originated in a human donor who had recovered from COVID-19. The sample comprised CD4+ T cells from blood, cultured in vitro. The CDR3 region has the DNA TGTGCCAGCAGAAGAGGGGGACTGAATTCACCCCTCCACTTT. This translates into CASRRGGLNSPLHF.